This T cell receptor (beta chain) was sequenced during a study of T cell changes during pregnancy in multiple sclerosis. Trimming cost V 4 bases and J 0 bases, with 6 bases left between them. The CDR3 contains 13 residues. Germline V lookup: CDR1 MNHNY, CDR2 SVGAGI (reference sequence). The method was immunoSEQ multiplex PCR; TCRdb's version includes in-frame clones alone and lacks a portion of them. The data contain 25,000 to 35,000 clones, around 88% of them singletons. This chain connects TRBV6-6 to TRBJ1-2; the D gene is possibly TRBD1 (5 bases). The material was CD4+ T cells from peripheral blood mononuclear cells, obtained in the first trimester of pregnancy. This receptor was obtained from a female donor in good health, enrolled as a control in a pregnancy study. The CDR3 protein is CASSSGANYGYTF. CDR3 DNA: TGTGCCAGCAGTTCGGGGGCTAACTATGGCTACACCTTC.